The TCR beta chain described here comes from a study of stem cell transplantation in POMP-related autoinflammatory disease. Overall study: Impaired MHC class I-dependent CD8+ differentiation was hypothesized from defective thymoproteasomes.

Clones were read by immunoSEQ multiplex PCR, and TCRdb kept only the in-frame ones, dropping some. The sample holds 30,000 or so clones, 80% to 90% seen once. This CDR3 region has 13 residues. The V end was cut by 2 bases, the J end by 0 bases, with 6 bases between. The germline V gene has CDR1 SGDLS and CDR2 YYNGEE. The TCR sequence derives from a human donor with POMP-related autoinflammation and immune dysregulation (PRAID). V usage is TRBV9 and J usage is TRBJ2-7; TRBD2 is a possible D gene (5 bases). This sample comprised CD4+ T cells from PBMCs, obtained before stem cell transplantation. The CDR3 coding sequence is TGTGCCAGCAGCGTCGGGGACTCCTACGAGCAGTACTTC. Its protein is CASSVGDSYEQYF. The full variable domain, completed using reference TRBV9 and TRBJ2-7, is DSGVTQTPKHLITATGQRVTLRCSPRSGDLSVYWYQQSLDQGLQFLIQYYNGEERAKGNILERFSAQQFPDLHSELNLSSLELGDSALYFCASSVGDSYEQYFGPGTRLTVT.